This T cell receptor (beta chain) was captured in a study of OX40 agonist ivuxolimab in advanced cancers. Across the study: Earlier anti-PD-1, anti-PD-L1 or anti-CTLA-4 therapy was permitted; about 39% had received some. Broader study findings: Among the nonresponders, some also had low normalized T-cell clonal expansion.

V dropped 3 bases and J dropped 4 bases, with 6 bases sitting between them. Germline V gives CDR1 SGHDN, CDR2 FVKESK. This CDR3 contains 12 residues. The data were produced by immunoSEQ multiplex PCR, yet TCRdb's version contains in-frame clones alone and is incomplete. The data hold some 60,000 clones, with 85% to 90% observed a single time. A note on this clone: Its antigen is not known.

This chain uses TRBV14 with TRBJ1-2; no clear D. The source material was CD4+ or CD8+ T cells sorted from blood, sampled in a trial of the OX40 agonist ivuxolimab. The TCR sequence derives from an adult with an advanced solid tumor such as melanoma, head and neck, liver or kidney cancer. The chain's CDR3 is CASSQYAYGYTF. In nucleotides, the CDR3 is TGTGCCAGCAGCCAGTACGCCTATGGCTACACCTTC.